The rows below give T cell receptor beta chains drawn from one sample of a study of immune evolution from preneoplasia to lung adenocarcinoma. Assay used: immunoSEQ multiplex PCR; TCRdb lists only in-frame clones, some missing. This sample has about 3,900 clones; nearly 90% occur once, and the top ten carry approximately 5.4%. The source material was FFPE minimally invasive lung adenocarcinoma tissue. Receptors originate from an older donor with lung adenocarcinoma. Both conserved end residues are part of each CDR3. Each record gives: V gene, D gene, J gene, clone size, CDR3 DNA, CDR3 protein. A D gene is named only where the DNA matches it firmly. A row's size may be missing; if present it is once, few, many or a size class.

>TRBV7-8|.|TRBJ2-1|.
TGTGCCAGCAGCGATTCCTGGAGCTCCTACAATGAGCAGTTCTTC
CASSDSWSSYNEQFF
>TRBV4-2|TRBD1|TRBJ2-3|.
TGTGCCAGCAGCCACCTACAGGGGAGTGAGTGGAATACGCAGTATTTT
CASSHLQGSEWNTQYF
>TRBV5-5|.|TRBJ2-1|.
TGTGCCAGCAGCCTGGAGGGGGACTCCTCTTATGAGCAGTTCTTC
CASSLEGDSSYEQFF
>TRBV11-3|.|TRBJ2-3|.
TGTGCCAGCGGAACAGGCAGCACAGATACGCAGTATTTT
CASGTGSTDTQYF
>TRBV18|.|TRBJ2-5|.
TGTGCCAGCTCACTACAGACAGCACAAGAGACCCAGTACTTC
CASSLQTAQETQYF
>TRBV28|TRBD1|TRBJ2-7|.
TGTGCCAGCAACACACAGGGGGGCTACGAGCAGTACTTC
CASNTQGGYEQYF
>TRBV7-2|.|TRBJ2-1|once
TGTGCCAGCAGCTTAGACGGAGGTGAGCAGTTCTTC
CASSLDGGEQFF
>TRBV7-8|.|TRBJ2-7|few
TGTGCCAGCAGCTCAAGGATAAGCGGCCCCTACGAGCAGTACTTC
CASSSRISGPYEQYF
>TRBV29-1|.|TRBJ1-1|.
TGCAGCGTTGGGGGTCAGGTGAACACTGAAGCTTTCTTT
CSVGGQVNTEAFF
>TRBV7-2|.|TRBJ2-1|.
TGTGCCAGCAGCTTGGGCCCTCAGCAAGGAGATGAGCAGTTCTTC
CASSLGPQQGDEQFF
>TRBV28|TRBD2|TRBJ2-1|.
TGTGCCAGCAGTGCACCGGGACTAGCGGGAGCCCGCTCCTACAATGAGCAGTTCTTC
CASSAPGLAGARSYNEQFF
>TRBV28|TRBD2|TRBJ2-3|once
TGTGCCAGCAGTTCCCCCCTTCGGCTAGCGGGAGATTCTGATACGCAGTATTTT
CASSSPLRLAGDSDTQYF